The T cell receptor beta chain described here comes from a study of blood T cell repertoires in COVID-19. Study processing details: Reference gene primer amplification in the assay estimated nucleated cell counts. Sequenced by immunoSEQ multiplex PCR; TCRdb stores in-frame clones only, minus some. V, J and clone size are taken as reported in that table, and D and trimming were inferred from the DNA itself. The repertoire holds roughly 70,000 clones, approximately 80% seen once, with 4% to 5.5% in the top ten. CDR3 length: 20 amino acids. Trimming cost V 4 bases and J 3 bases; bases outside gene matches: 17. Germline V gives CDR1 LGHNA, CDR2 YNFKEQ.

The source material was peripheral blood. J is TRBJ2-1 and V is TRBV4-2; 11 nucleotides agree with TRBD2. This TCR came from a woman aged 80 or older with active or convalescent COVID-19. The DNA of the CDR3 is TGTGCCAGCAGCCTCGGGACTAGCGGCTCCGCAACCTTTTTCTACAATGAGCAGTTCTTC. Translated, it gives CASSLGTSGSATFFYNEQFF.